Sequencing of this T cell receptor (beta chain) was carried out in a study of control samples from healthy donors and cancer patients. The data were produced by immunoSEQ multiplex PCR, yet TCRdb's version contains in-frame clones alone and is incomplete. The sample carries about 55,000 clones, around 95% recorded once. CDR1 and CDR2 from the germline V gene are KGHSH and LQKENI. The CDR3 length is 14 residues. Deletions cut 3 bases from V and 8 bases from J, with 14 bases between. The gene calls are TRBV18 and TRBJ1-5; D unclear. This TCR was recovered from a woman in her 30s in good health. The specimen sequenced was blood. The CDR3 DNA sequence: TGTGCCAGCTCACCTATTCAAAACGGGGAGCCCCAGCATTTT. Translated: CASSPIQNGEPQHF.